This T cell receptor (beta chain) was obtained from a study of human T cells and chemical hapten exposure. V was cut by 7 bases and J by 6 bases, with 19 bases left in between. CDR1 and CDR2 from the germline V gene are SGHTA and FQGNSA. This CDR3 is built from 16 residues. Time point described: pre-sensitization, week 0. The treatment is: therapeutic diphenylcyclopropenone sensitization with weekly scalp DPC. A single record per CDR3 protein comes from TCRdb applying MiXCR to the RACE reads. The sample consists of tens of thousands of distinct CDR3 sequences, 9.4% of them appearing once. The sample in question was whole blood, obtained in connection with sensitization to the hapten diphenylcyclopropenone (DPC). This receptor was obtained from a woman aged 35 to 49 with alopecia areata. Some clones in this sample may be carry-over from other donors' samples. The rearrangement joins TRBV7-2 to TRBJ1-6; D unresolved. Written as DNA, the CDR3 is TGTGCCAGCACCGCAGCGCCCCTCCGGCCTAATTCACCCCTCCACTTT. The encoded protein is CASTAAPLRPNSPLHF.